This TCR beta chain originates from a study of Ad26.COV2.S vaccination and SARS-CoV-2 variants. Study-level background: Ad26.COV2.S was injected intramuscularly once or twice, 56 days apart. The study's findings and limits: Vaccinees displayed broader spike-specific TCR repertoires than placebo recipients.

Sample treatment: over 15 received Ad26.COV2.S at low or high dose, single or two shots; about 5 received placebo; per-sample allocation not given. The samples were gathered on day 63 after the first injection of vaccine or placebo. Produced via immunoSEQ multiplex PCR; TCRdb's table is partial and in-frame only. The table lists 350,000 to 400,000 clones, approximately 86% of them singletons. Trimming cost V 0 bases and J 0 bases, with 15 bases left between them. This CDR3 has 17 residues. CDR1 and CDR2 from the germline V gene are SGHRS and YFSETQ. Regarding this clone: Its specificity is unknown.

This receptor was obtained from a person between 18 and 60 years old who received the Ad26.COV2.S COVID-19 vaccine or a placebo. The chain combines TRBV5-1 with TRBJ1-1; no clear D gene. Sequenced material: peripheral blood, taken in a trial of Ad26.COV2.S vaccine versus placebo. The CDR3 DNA reads as TGCGCCAGCAGCTTGGCCCGGGGATACCCTTTGAACACTGAAGCTTTCTTT. It is translated as CASSLARGYPLNTEAFF.